The clone carrying this TCR beta chain was observed at least ten times. CDR1 and CDR2 (germline): SGHRS, YFSETQ. The CDR3 sequence is 15 residues long. V was pared by 4 bases and J by 3 bases, with 8 bases of the junction left unmatched. It was by 5'RACE with 10-nucleotide random UMIs that the cDNA was made. TCRdb re-called the 5' RACE reads with MiXCR, one entry per CDR3 protein. This sample has roughly 50,000 distinct CDR3 sequences, with about 23% found just once. The sample comes from a study of neurological immune-mediated disorders. Sequencing input: PBMCs. This TCR was sampled from a woman in her 70s in good health. This chain links TRBV5-1 with TRBJ2-3; TRBD2 matches at 7 bases. In DNA, the CDR3 is TGCGCCAGCAGCCGTCAGGGCGGGGGTACAGATACGCAGTATTTT. It translates to CASSRQGGGTDTQYF. The full variable domain, rest sourced from reference TRBV5-1 and TRBJ2-3, is KAGVTQTPRYLIKTRGQQVTLSCSPISGHRSVSWYQQTPGQGLQFLFEYFSETQRNKGNFPGRFSGRQFSNSRSEMNVSTLELGDSALYLCASSRQGGGTDTQYFGPGTRLTVL.